A selection of T cell receptor beta chains follows, all from one sample in a study of identical twins. A single record per CDR3 protein comes from TCRdb applying MiXCR to the 5' RACE reads. There are around 670,000 distinct CDR3 sequences in the sample; roughly 6.2% occur only once, and around 2% lies in the top ten. Sequencing input: naive T cells sorted from blood. The receptors originated from a man aged 18-30 years in good health. Each CDR3 is given with its conserved first and last residue. The order of the fields is V gene, D gene, J gene, clone size, CDR3 protein, CDR3 DNA. A D gene is named only where the DNA matches it firmly. Clone size, where shown, is once, few, many, or a class for clones that have expanded.

V: TRBV4-3
D: NA
J: TRBJ1-1
size: NA
CDR3: CASSQEGGATEAFF
DNA: TGCGCCAGCAGCCAAGAAGGAGGGGCCACTGAAGCTTTCTTT

V: TRBV5-1
D: TRBD2
J: TRBJ2-1
size: NA
CDR3: CASSWTSGRTNEQFF
DNA: TGCGCCAGCAGTTGGACTAGCGGGAGGACCAATGAGCAGTTCTTC

V: TRBV18
D: TRBD1
J: TRBJ1-2
size: NA
CDR3: CASQGTAEGYTF
DNA: TGTGCCAGCCAAGGGACAGCGGAAGGCTACACCTTC

V: TRBV5-1
D: NA
J: TRBJ2-3
size: NA
CDR3: CASSKESWGSTDTQYF
DNA: TGCGCCAGCAGCAAAGAAAGTTGGGGAAGCACAGATACGCAGTATTTT

V: TRBV3-1
D: NA
J: TRBJ1-1
size: many
CDR3: CASSQDFPGLNTEAFF
DNA: TGTGCCAGCAGCCAAGATTTTCCGGGACTGAACACTGAAGCTTTCTTT

V: TRBV3-1
D: TRBD2
J: TRBJ2-1
size: few
CDR3: CASSQGPDRAILAGAYNEQFF
DNA: TGTGCCAGCAGCCAAGGCCCCGATCGAGCAATACTAGCGGGAGCATACAATGAGCAGTTCTTC

V: TRBV29-1
D: NA
J: TRBJ2-1
size: few
CDR3: CSVPSPAYNEQFF
DNA: TGCAGCGTACCATCGCCGGCCTACAATGAGCAGTTCTTC

V: TRBV11-2
D: NA
J: TRBJ2-1
size: few
CDR3: CASRVGPEWFF
DNA: TGTGCCAGCAGGGTTGGGCCCGAATGGTTCTTC

V: TRBV5-1
D: TRBD2
J: TRBJ2-3
size: many
CDR3: CASSSGTSASADTQYF
DNA: TGCGCCAGCAGCTCCGGGACTAGTGCTTCCGCAGATACGCAGTATTTT

V: TRBV5-6
D: NA
J: TRBJ2-1
size: many
CDR3: CASRWRLEQFF
DNA: TGTGCCAGCAGATGGAGACTGGAGCAGTTCTTC

V: TRBV7-6
D: TRBD1
J: TRBJ2-7
size: many
CDR3: CASSPSPGGEQYF
DNA: TGTGCCAGCAGCCCCAGCCCAGGGGGCGAGCAGTACTTC

V: TRBV9
D: NA
J: TRBJ2-2
size: many
CDR3: CASSVEALGAANTGELFF
DNA: TGTGCCAGCAGCGTAGAAGCCTTAGGGGCAGCGAACACCGGGGAGCTGTTTTTT

V: TRBV2
D: NA
J: TRBJ2-1
size: few
CDR3: CASTITGTLEQFF
DNA: TGTGCCAGCACGATTACAGGGACGCTTGAGCAGTTCTTC

V: TRBV12-3/TRBV12-4
D: TRBD2
J: TRBJ2-3
size: many
CDR3: CASTLGILAGKGDTQYF
DNA: TGTGCCAGCACCCTGGGGATACTAGCGGGGAAAGGAGATACGCAGTATTTT

V: TRBV29-1
D: TRBD2
J: TRBJ2-1
size: many
CDR3: CSVGGELAGGPGEQFF
DNA: TGCAGCGTTGGGGGGGAACTAGCGGGAGGGCCTGGGGAGCAGTTCTTC

V: TRBV5-1
D: TRBD1
J: TRBJ1-6
size: NA
CDR3: CASSFGTDIGSPLHF
DNA: TGCGCCAGCAGCTTCGGGACAGACATCGGTTCACCCCTCCACTTT

V: TRBV7-2
D: TRBD2
J: TRBJ2-7
size: NA
CDR3: CASSRGTTTYEQYF
DNA: TGTGCCAGCAGCAGAGGGACTACGACCTACGAGCAGTACTTC

V: TRBV29-1
D: TRBD1
J: TRBJ2-3
size: many
CDR3: CSVGGQVTDTQYF
DNA: TGCAGCGTTGGGGGACAGGTTACAGATACGCAGTATTTT

V: TRBV29-1
D: TRBD1
J: TRBJ2-7
size: many
CDR3: CSVGQGSYEQYF
DNA: TGCAGCGTGGGACAGGGCTCCTACGAGCAGTACTTC

V: TRBV6-2/TRBV6-3
D: NA
J: TRBJ2-5
size: many
CDR3: CASSYAGPQETQYF
DNA: TGTGCCAGCAGTTACGCGGGACCCCAAGAGACCCAGTACTTC

V: TRBV12-3/TRBV12-4
D: TRBD2
J: TRBJ2-3
size: many
CDR3: CASSTRLADFYTDTQYF
DNA: TGTGCCAGCAGTACACGACTAGCAGACTTCTACACAGATACGCAGTATTTT

V: TRBV3-1
D: NA
J: TRBJ2-5
size: NA
CDR3: CASSQDGPEVETQYF
DNA: TGTGCCAGCAGCCAAGATGGCCCCGAGGTGGAGACCCAGTACTTC

V: TRBV9
D: NA
J: TRBJ2-1
size: many
CDR3: CASSADTEQFF
DNA: TGTGCCAGCAGCGCAGACACGGAGCAGTTCTTC

V: TRBV5-1
D: NA
J: TRBJ2-5
size: few
CDR3: CASSLDPLSETQYF
DNA: TGCGCCAGCAGCTTGGATCCGCTCAGTGAGACCCAGTACTTC

V: TRBV10-3
D: NA
J: TRBJ2-3
size: few
CDR3: CAISSGLYTQYF
DNA: TGTGCCATCAGCTCGGGACTCTATACGCAGTATTTT

V: TRBV7-2
D: TRBD1
J: TRBJ2-2
size: many
CDR3: CASSSRQGGIGELFF
DNA: TGTGCCAGCAGCTCCCGACAGGGCGGAATCGGGGAGCTGTTTTTT

V: TRBV5-1
D: TRBD1
J: TRBJ2-1
size: NA
CDR3: CASSLGAVAGQGASEQFF
DNA: TGCGCCAGCAGCTTGGGCGCGGTTGCGGGACAGGGGGCGAGTGAGCAGTTCTTC

V: TRBV6-5
D: NA
J: TRBJ1-2
size: NA
CDR3: CASSWGSQLVTDGYTF
DNA: TGTGCCAGCAGTTGGGGTAGCCAGCTAGTTACAGATGGCTACACCTTC

V: TRBV5-5
D: TRBD1
J: TRBJ1-2
size: many
CDR3: CASSESPGTGYGYTF
DNA: TGTGCCAGCAGCGAGTCTCCCGGGACAGGGTATGGCTACACCTTC

V: TRBV14
D: NA
J: TRBJ2-1
size: NA
CDR3: CASSRRAGIFTMSSYNEQFF
DNA: TGTGCCAGCAGTCGTAGAGCGGGCATATTTACCATGAGCTCCTACAATGAGCAGTTCTTC

V: TRBV3-1
D: TRBD2
J: TRBJ2-5
size: NA
CDR3: CASHSAGGPETQYF
DNA: TGTGCCAGCCACTCAGCGGGAGGGCCGGAGACCCAGTACTTC

V: TRBV5-1
D: TRBD2
J: TRBJ2-5
size: NA
CDR3: CASSLGPGTSGRKETQYF
DNA: TGCGCCAGCAGCTTGGGACCCGGGACTAGCGGGAGGAAGGAGACCCAGTACTTC

V: TRBV5-4
D: TRBD1
J: TRBJ2-1
size: few
CDR3: CASSAPQGAVGEQFF
DNA: TGTGCCAGCAGCGCCCCTCAGGGGGCGGTTGGTGAGCAGTTCTTC

V: TRBV5-1
D: NA
J: TRBJ2-1
size: many
CDR3: CASSFDLGYNEQFF
DNA: TGCGCCAGCAGCTTTGACCTGGGGTACAATGAGCAGTTCTTC

V: TRBV28
D: NA
J: TRBJ2-3
size: many
CDR3: CASSQTGYTQYF
DNA: TGTGCCAGCAGCCAGACAGGCTATACGCAGTATTTT

V: TRBV10-3
D: NA
J: TRBJ2-2
size: NA
CDR3: CAISELPANTGELFF
DNA: TGTGCCATCAGTGAATTACCCGCGAACACCGGGGAGCTGTTTTTT

V: TRBV12-3/TRBV12-4
D: NA
J: TRBJ2-3
size: NA
CDR3: CASGPGGGGDTQYF
DNA: TGTGCCAGCGGTCCTGGGGGCGGGGGAGATACGCAGTATTTT

V: TRBV10-3
D: NA
J: TRBJ2-2
size: many
CDR3: CAIPHSAITGELFF
DNA: TGTGCCATCCCCCATAGCGCGATCACCGGGGAGCTGTTTTTT

V: TRBV12-3/TRBV12-4
D: NA
J: TRBJ2-1
size: few
CDR3: CASSLLADPTNEQFF
DNA: TGTGCCAGCAGTTTATTAGCGGACCCGACTAATGAGCAGTTCTTC

V: TRBV5-1
D: NA
J: TRBJ2-1
size: few
CDR3: CASSFWGWARGSYNEQFF
DNA: TGCGCCAGCAGCTTCTGGGGTTGGGCTAGGGGGTCCTACAATGAGCAGTTCTTC

V: TRBV7-6
D: NA
J: TRBJ2-1
size: many
CDR3: CASSLSSWDEQFF
DNA: TGTGCCAGCAGCTTAAGCAGTTGGGATGAGCAGTTCTTC

V: TRBV7-9
D: TRBD2
J: TRBJ2-3
size: NA
CDR3: CASSHGLRLAATDTQYF
DNA: TGTGCCAGCAGCCACGGGCTCCGACTAGCGGCCACAGATACGCAGTATTTT

V: TRBV7-9
D: TRBD2
J: TRBJ2-3
size: few
CDR3: CASSPRMREPTDTQYF
DNA: TGTGCCAGCAGCCCCAGGATGCGGGAGCCCACAGATACGCAGTATTTT

V: TRBV9
D: TRBD2
J: TRBJ2-7
size: many
CDR3: CASSVGLAGYEQYF
DNA: TGTGCCAGCAGCGTCGGACTAGCGGGATACGAGCAGTACTTC

V: TRBV5-1
D: NA
J: TRBJ2-5
size: many
CDR3: CASSEGRTGAQYF
DNA: TGCGCCAGCAGCGAGGGACGTACGGGGGCCCAGTACTTC

V: TRBV5-6
D: NA
J: TRBJ2-1
size: NA
CDR3: CASSLAGLSEQFF
DNA: TGTGCCAGCAGCTTGGCAGGGCTGAGTGAGCAGTTCTTC

V: TRBV29-1
D: NA
J: TRBJ1-2
size: few
CDR3: CSVARTVSRGYTF
DNA: TGCAGCGTAGCCCGGACCGTCTCTCGCGGCTACACCTTC

V: TRBV11-2
D: TRBD1
J: TRBJ2-5
size: many
CDR3: CASSLGRQGSETQYF
DNA: TGTGCCAGCAGCTTAGGTCGACAGGGGAGCGAGACCCAGTACTTC

V: TRBV20-1
D: TRBD1
J: TRBJ2-1
size: many
CDR3: CSARTGHEQFF
DNA: TGCAGTGCCAGGACAGGACATGAGCAGTTCTTC

V: TRBV12-3/TRBV12-4
D: NA
J: TRBJ2-1
size: many
CDR3: CASSLSRLGNEQFF
DNA: TGTGCCAGCAGTTTAAGTCGGCTGGGCAATGAGCAGTTCTTC

V: TRBV5-1
D: TRBD1
J: TRBJ2-3
size: few
CDR3: CASSSGQGGATDTQYF
DNA: TGCGCCAGCAGCTCCGGACAGGGGGGCGCCACAGATACGCAGTATTTT

V: TRBV6-5
D: NA
J: TRBJ2-7
size: few
CDR3: CASSYGAGGGEQYF
DNA: TGTGCCAGCAGTTACGGGGCAGGGGGGGGCGAGCAGTACTTC

V: TRBV24-1
D: NA
J: TRBJ2-3
size: many
CDR3: CATSSTRESRTDTQYF
DNA: TGTGCCACCAGTAGCACCAGGGAGTCCCGCACAGATACGCAGTATTTT

V: TRBV18
D: NA
J: TRBJ2-2
size: NA
CDR3: CASSPQALGELFF
DNA: TGTGCCAGCTCACCACAGGCACTCGGGGAGCTGTTTTTT

V: TRBV9
D: NA
J: TRBJ2-7
size: many
CDR3: CASSVRGSYEQYF
DNA: TGTGCCAGCAGCGTTCGGGGTTCCTACGAGCAGTACTTC

V: TRBV7-2
D: NA
J: TRBJ1-2
size: few
CDR3: CASSPRLGGYTF
DNA: TGTGCCAGCAGCCCCAGGTTGGGGGGCTACACCTTC

V: TRBV20-1
D: NA
J: TRBJ2-3
size: many
CDR3: CSARGDGPDTQYF
DNA: TGCAGTGCTAGAGGGGACGGACCAGATACGCAGTATTTT